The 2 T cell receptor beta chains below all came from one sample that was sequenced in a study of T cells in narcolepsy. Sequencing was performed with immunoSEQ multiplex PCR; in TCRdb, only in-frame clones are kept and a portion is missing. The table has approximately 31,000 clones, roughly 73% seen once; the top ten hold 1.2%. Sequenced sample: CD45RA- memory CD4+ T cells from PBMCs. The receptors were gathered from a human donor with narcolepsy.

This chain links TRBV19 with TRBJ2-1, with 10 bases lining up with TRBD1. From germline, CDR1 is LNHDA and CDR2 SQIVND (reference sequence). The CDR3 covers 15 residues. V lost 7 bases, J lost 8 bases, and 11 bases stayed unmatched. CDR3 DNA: TGTGCCAGTAAGATTAGGGACAGGGGAGGTGATGAGCAGTTCTTC. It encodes CASKIRDRGGDEQFF.

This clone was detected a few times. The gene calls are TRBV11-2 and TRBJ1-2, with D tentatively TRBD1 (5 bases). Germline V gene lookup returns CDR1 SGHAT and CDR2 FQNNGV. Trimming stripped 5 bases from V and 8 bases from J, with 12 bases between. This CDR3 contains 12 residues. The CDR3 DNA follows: TGTGCCAGCAGCCAGGGACGTATGGGCTACACCTTC. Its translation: CASSQGRMGYTF.